Presented here are 4 T cell receptor beta chains from one specimen sequenced in a study of cytomegalovirus exposure and HLA in healthy donors (dated by TCRdb to about 2017). Library preparation employed the immunoSEQ multiplex PCR assay. TCRdb limited this immuneACCESS table to in-frame rearrangements with V and J called. A share of clones is missing; checked studies link under half to unresolved V genes, and the rest is unexplained. The sample table holds 120,000 or so clones, of which roughly nine tenths were seen once. The ten biggest clones cover 4.4% of the sample. Source material: PBMCs. Receptors originate from a man between 18 and 29 years old in good health and CMV-seropositive.

The J gene is TRBJ1-3, the V gene TRBV7-9, with 7 bases identical to TRBD1. V gave up 4 bases and J gave up 2 bases; unmatched junction bases: 5. Germline CDR1 is SEHNR and CDR2 is FQNEAQ (reference sequence). The CDR3 covers 15 residues. CDR3 amino acids: CASSWADRAGNTIYF. CDR3 nucleotide sequence: TGTGCCAGCAGCTGGGCCGACAGGGCTGGAAACACCATATATTTT.

J is TRBJ1-4 and V is TRBV7-9; D gene ambiguous. The length of the CDR3 is 12 residues. Germline V gene sequence: CDR1 SEHNR, CDR2 FQNEAQ (reference sequence). Trimming cost V 4 bases and J 12 bases, with 12 bases left between them. The CDR3 reads CASSSHNEELFF. CDR3 DNA sequence: TGTGCCAGCAGCTCTCACAATGAGGAACTGTTTTTT. Complete variable domain (other parts from reference TRBV7-9 and TRBJ1-4): DTGVSQNPRHKITKRGQNVTFRCDPISEHNRLYWYRQTLGQGPEFLTYFQNEAQLEKSRLLSDRFSAERPKGSFSTLEIQRTEQGDSAMYLCASSSHNEELFFGSGTQLSVL.

The chain carries TRBV6-5 and TRBJ1-1; D is unclear. There are 13 residues in the CDR3. V was trimmed by 0 bases and J by 6 bases, leaving 8 bases between them. In germline, CDR1 is MNHEY, CDR2 SVGAGI. In nucleotides, the CDR3 is TGTGCCAGCAGTTACTCAGCCTGGTCTGAAGCTTTCTTT. This encodes CASSYSAWSEAFF.

This clone was found a few times. The chain recombines TRBV5-1 with TRBJ1-2, with 9 bases lining up with TRBD1. The CDR3 covers 15 residues. Losses at the gene ends were 1 base for V and 4 bases for J; bases not matched to a gene: 5. The germline CDR1 and CDR2 sequences are SGHRS and YFSETQ. CDR3 amino acids: CASSLIPGQGYGYTF. In DNA, the CDR3 is TGCGCCAGCAGCTTGATCCCGGGACAGGGCTATGGCTACACCTTC.